What follows are 17 T cell receptor beta chains derived from one specimen sequenced in a study of blood T cell repertoires in COVID-19. Profiling relied on immunoSEQ multiplex PCR, and the TCRdb table lists in-frame clones only, not all of them. Here the sample spans 200,000 to 250,000 clones, approximately 90% being singletons. Material for sequencing was PBMCs or T cells enriched from blood (not recorded which). These receptors all come from a woman aged 25 to 39 who had recovered from COVID-19.

The chain recombines TRBV3-1 (or the pseudogene TRBV3-2) with TRBJ2-7, with D perhaps TRBD2 (5 bases). There are 15 residues in the CDR3. Looked up from germline, CDR1 is LGHDT and CDR2 is YNNKEL (reference sequence). V was cut by 4 bases and J by 4 bases, with 17 bases left in between. This chain's CDR3 is CASSPASGSNYEQYF. The CDR3 nucleotides read TGTGCCAGCAGCCCAGCTTCGGGGTCAAATTACGAGCAGTACTTC.

This clone was seen only once. The chain recombines TRBV19 with TRBJ2-3; the match to TRBD2 covers 9 bases. The germline CDR1 and CDR2 sequences are LNHDA and SQIVND (reference sequence). J gave up 4 bases and V 3 bases, and 5 bases lay outside the gene matches. The CDR3 extends over 15 amino acids. CDR3 residues: CASSMGGGAPDTQYF. CDR3 bases: TGTGCCAGTAGTATGGGCGGGGGGGCCCCAGATACGCAGTATTTT.

The V call is TRBV6-2 or TRBV6-3, the J call TRBJ1-1, with D tentatively TRBD1 (6 bases). Trimming took off 5 bases at V and 4 bases at J, with 11 bases between the two ends. Germline V gene lookup returns CDR1 MNHEY and CDR2 SVGEGT. CDR3 size: 13 residues. The DNA of the CDR3 is TGTGCCAGCAGTAACCCAGGGGTCACTGAAGCTTTCTTT. This translates into CASSNPGVTEAFF.

The chain joins TRBV4-3 to TRBJ2-1, with 9 bases identical to TRBD2. V was pared by 0 bases and J by 8 bases, with 11 bases of the junction left unmatched. Germline V gives CDR1 LGHNA, CDR2 YSLEER. This CDR3 has 17 residues. The CDR3 spells CASSQDQTAGGQYEQFF. The CDR3 coding sequence is TGCGCCAGCAGCCAAGATCAAACGGCGGGGGGGCAGTATGAGCAGTTCTTC.

This clone occurred once. The rearrangement uses TRBV10-3 and TRBJ2-1; 9 nucleotides align to TRBD1. Germline values: CDR1 ENHRY, CDR2 SYGVKD. V was pared by 2 bases and J by 8 bases, with 7 bases of the junction left unmatched. The CDR3 sequence is 15 residues long. The CDR3 loop is CAISETRDRDYEQFF. The CDR3 DNA follows: TGTGCCATCAGTGAGACCCGGGACAGGGACTATGAGCAGTTCTTC.

This sequence joins TRBV7-9 and TRBJ2-1; 11 nucleotides line up with TRBD2. Germline lookup yields CDR1 SEHNR and CDR2 FQNEAQ (reference sequence). V lost 4 bases to trimming and J lost 4 bases; unmatched junction nucleotides: 3. The CDR3 consists of 15 residues. For the CDR3, the DNA is TGTGCCAGCAGCTCGCTAGCGGGGGGATACAATGAGCAGTTCTTC. Translation: CASSSLAGGYNEQFF.

The V and J genes are TRBV18 and TRBJ2-2; tentatively, D is TRBD1 (6 bases). The germline V gene has CDR1 KGHSH and CDR2 LQKENI. The CDR3 totals 14 residues. V gave up 7 bases and J gave up 1 base, with 10 bases separating them. For the CDR3, the DNA is TGTGCCAGCTTTCTGGACAGGAACACCGGGGAGCTGTTTTTT. As protein: CASFLDRNTGELFF.

The chain has TRBV5-6 and TRBJ1-1, with D tentatively TRBD1 (5 bases). The CDR3 length is 15 residues. V dropped 0 bases and J dropped 5 bases, with 14 bases sitting between them. Germline-derived CDR1 and CDR2 are SGHDT and YYEEEE. The CDR3 here is CASSLASARGTEAFF. The CDR3 coding sequence is TGTGCCAGCAGCTTGGCCTCAGCCCGGGGGACTGAAGCTTTCTTT. Variable domain in full (rest from reference TRBV5-6 and TRBJ1-1): DAGVTQSPTHLIKTRGQQVTLRCSPKSGHDTVSWYQQALGQGPQFIFQYYEEEERQRGNFPDRFSGHQFPNYSSELNVNALLLGDSALYLCASSLASARGTEAFFGQGTRLTVV.

This clone is a singleton in its sample. This rearrangement joins TRBV4-1 to TRBJ1-1, with D possibly TRBD1 on 6 matching bases. Germline-derived CDR1 and CDR2 are MGHRA and YSYEKL. V lost 6 bases to trimming and J lost 1 base, with 12 bases between them. This CDR3 is 14 amino acids long. The CDR3: CASRPGTKNTEAFF. The CDR3 DNA follows: TGCGCCAGCAGGCCGGGGACAAAGAACACTGAAGCTTTCTTT.

This clone came up once. The chain joins TRBV29-1 to TRBJ1-5; D is undetermined. The CDR3 is made up of 13 amino acids. Looked up from germline, CDR1 is SQVTM and CDR2 is ANQGSEA. Trimming took off 4 bases at V and 0 bases at J, with 7 bases between the two ends. The CDR3 region has the DNA TGCAGCGTTGTTAACGGTAGCAATCAGCCCCAGCATTTT. Its translation is CSVVNGSNQPQHF. The whole variable domain, remainder taken from reference TRBV29-1 and TRBJ1-5, is SAVISQKPSRDICQRGTSLTIQCQVDSQVTMMFWYRQQPGQSLTLIATANQGSEATYESGFVIDKFPISRPNLTFSTLTVSNMSPEDSSIYLCSVVNGSNQPQHFGDGTRLSIL.

V usage is TRBV20-1 and J usage is TRBJ1-5; no definite D call. This CDR3 has 11 residues. Trimming cost V 0 bases and J 6 bases, with 3 bases left between them. The germline gives CDR1 DFQATT, CDR2 SNEGSKA (reference sequence). CDR3 DNA sequence: TGCAGTGCTAGAGACGGTCAGCCCCAGCATTTT. The encoded protein is CSARDGQPQHF.

The chain carries TRBV10-3 and TRBJ2-3, with 7 bases matching TRBD1. Looked up from germline, CDR1 is ENHRY and CDR2 is SYGVKD. Unmatched junction bases numbered 8, after V lost 6 bases and J lost 2 bases. The CDR3 runs to 15 residues. Written as DNA, the CDR3 is TGTGCCATCAGGGGGGACAGAATCTTCACAGATACGCAGTATTTT. This sequence encodes CAIRGDRIFTDTQYF.

This chain connects TRBV18 to TRBJ1-3; 7 bases fit TRBD1. The germline gives CDR1 KGHSH, CDR2 LQKENI. The CDR3 is made up of 14 amino acids. J lost 2 bases, V lost 2 bases, and 0 bases had no gene match. CDR3 coding DNA: TGTGCCAGCTCACCAAGGGGGCCTGGAAACACCATATATTTT. Amino acid sequence: CASSPRGPGNTIYF.

The J gene is TRBJ2-1, the V gene TRBV27, with 7 nucleotides matching TRBD1. J gave up 7 bases and V 3 bases, and 12 bases lay outside the gene matches. The CDR3 has 16 residues. Per germline, CDR1 MNHEY and CDR2 SMNVEV (reference sequence). For the CDR3, the DNA is TGTGCCAGCAGTTTCTACCCGAGGACAGGCCCAAATGAGCAGTTCTTC. It encodes CASSFYPRTGPNEQFF.

V is TRBV19 and J is TRBJ2-6, with 7 bases identical to TRBD1. This CDR3 comprises 17 residues. CDR1 and CDR2 (germline): LNHDA, SQIVND (reference sequence). With V trimmed by 2 bases and J by 4 bases, 8 bases remained unmatched. The CDR3 here is CASSIRYGTAGANVLTF. The CDR3 coding sequence is TGTGCCAGTAGTATAAGATATGGGACAGCCGGGGCCAACGTCCTGACTTTC.

The chain couples TRBV5-4 to TRBJ2-3; D is unclear. The V end was cut by 0 bases, the J end by 0 bases, with 5 bases between. Germline-derived CDR1 and CDR2 are SGHNT and YYREEE (reference sequence). The CDR3 is 14 amino acids. DNA of the CDR3: TGTGCCAGCAGCTTGGATCCTAGCACAGATACGCAGTATTTT. As protein: CASSLDPSTDTQYF.

The chain couples TRBV4-2 to TRBJ2-1; TRBD1 is a possible D gene (6 bases). Germline V gene data show CDR1 as LGHNA and CDR2 as YNFKEQ. The V end was cut by 0 bases, the J end by 13 bases, with 25 bases between. The CDR3 has 17 residues. The CDR3 nucleotides read TGTGCCAGCAGCCAAGATTCAGCAGGGGCTTCCCCTCGATTTCAGTTCTTC. Protein: CASSQDSAGASPRFQFF.